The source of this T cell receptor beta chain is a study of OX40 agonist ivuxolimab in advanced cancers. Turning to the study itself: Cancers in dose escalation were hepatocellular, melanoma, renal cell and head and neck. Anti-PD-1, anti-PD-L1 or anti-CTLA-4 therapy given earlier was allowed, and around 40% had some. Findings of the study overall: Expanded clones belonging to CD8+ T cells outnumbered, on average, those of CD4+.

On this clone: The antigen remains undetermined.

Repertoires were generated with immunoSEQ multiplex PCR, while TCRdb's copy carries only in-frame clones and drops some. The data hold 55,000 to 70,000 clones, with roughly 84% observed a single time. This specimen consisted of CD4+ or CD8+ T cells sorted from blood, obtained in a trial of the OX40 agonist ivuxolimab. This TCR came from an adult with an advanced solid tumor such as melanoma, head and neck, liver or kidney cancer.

CDR3 region: CASSLGSSEANIQYF. For the CDR3, the DNA is TGTGCCAGCAGCCTGGGCTCTAGTGAGGCCAACATTCAGTACTTC. This chain uses TRBV7-9 with TRBJ2-4; no reliable D call. The germline V gene has CDR1 SEHNR and CDR2 FQNEAQ (reference sequence). This CDR3 contains 15 residues. V gave up 5 bases and J gave up 7 bases, with 18 bases separating them.